This TCR beta chain was profiled in a study of T cell repertoires in cytomegalovirus infection. Whole-study context: Indications of both CMV infection and matching HLA type were provided by public TCR beta signatures.

Study-wide results and caveats: Identification of carriers of CMV plus the relevant HLA was achieved through cumulative public TCR beta family frequency. Within the response measured ex vivo, HLA-C-restricted CMV-specific TCR beta clonotypes were dominant.

TCRdb re-called the reads with MiXCR, one entry per CDR3 protein. The repertoire consists of some 200,000 distinct CDR3 sequences, with roughly 9.8% occurring once and the leading ten covering approximately 4.2%. Ten or more counts support this clonotype. What it recognizes is unknown. Germline loops: CDR1 SGHDN, CDR2 FVKESK. CDR3 size: 14 residues. Trimming took 5 bases from V and 4 from J, leaving 14 bases between them. V gene TRBV14 combines with J gene TRBJ1-1; perhaps TRBD1 as D (5 bases). The receptor was isolated from a human donor in good health (CMV status not recorded). Some clones in this sample may be carry-over from other donors' samples. The sequenced sample consisted of PBMCs. The CDR3: CASSEIYGATEAFF. CDR3 in DNA: TGTGCCAGCAGCGAAATATATGGGGCCACTGAAGCTTTCTTT. The full variable domain, rest sourced from reference TRBV14 and TRBJ1-1, is EAGVTQFPSHSVIEKGQTVTLRCDPISGHDNLYWYRRVMGKEIKFLLHFVKESKQDESGMPNNRFLAERTGGTYSTLKVQPAELEDSGVYFCASSEIYGATEAFFGQGTRLTVV.